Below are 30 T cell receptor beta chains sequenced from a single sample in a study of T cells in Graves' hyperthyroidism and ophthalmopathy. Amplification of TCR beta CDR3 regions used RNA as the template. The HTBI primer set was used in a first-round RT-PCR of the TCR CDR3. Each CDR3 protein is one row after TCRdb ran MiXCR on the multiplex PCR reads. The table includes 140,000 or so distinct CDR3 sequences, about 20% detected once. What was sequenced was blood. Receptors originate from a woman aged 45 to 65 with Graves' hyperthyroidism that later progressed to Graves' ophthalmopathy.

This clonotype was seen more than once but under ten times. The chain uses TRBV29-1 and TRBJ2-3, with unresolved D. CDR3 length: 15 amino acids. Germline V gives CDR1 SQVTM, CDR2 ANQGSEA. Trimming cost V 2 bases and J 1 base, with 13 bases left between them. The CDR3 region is CSVEHWGAGTDTQYF. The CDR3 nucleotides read TGCAGCGTTGAACATTGGGGTGCCGGCACAGATACGCAGTATTTT.

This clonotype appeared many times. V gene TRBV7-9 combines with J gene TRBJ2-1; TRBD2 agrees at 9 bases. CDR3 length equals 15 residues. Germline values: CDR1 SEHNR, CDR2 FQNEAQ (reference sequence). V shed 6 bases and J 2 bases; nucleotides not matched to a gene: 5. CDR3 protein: CASSLAGHTYNEQFF. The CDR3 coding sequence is TGTGCCAGCAGTCTAGCGGGACACACCTACAATGAGCAGTTCTTC.

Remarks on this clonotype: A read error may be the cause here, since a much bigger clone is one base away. The DNA for the CDR3 is TGTGCCAGCCAGACAGGGTTGAACACTGAAGCTTTCTTT. Its protein is CASQTGLNTEAFF. This rearrangement joins TRBV18 to TRBJ1-1; TRBD1 aligns across 7 bases. Unmatched junction bases numbered 3, after V lost 8 bases and J lost 0 bases. CDR1 and CDR2 from the germline V gene are KGHSH and LQKENI. The CDR3 extends over 13 amino acids.

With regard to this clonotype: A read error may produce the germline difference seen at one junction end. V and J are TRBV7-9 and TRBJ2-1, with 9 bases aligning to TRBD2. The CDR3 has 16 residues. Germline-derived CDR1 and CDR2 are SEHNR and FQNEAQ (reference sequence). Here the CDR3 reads CASSPPREGSYNERFF. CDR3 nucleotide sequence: TGTGCCAGCAGCCCCCCGCGGGAGGGATCCTACAATGAGCGGTTCTTC.

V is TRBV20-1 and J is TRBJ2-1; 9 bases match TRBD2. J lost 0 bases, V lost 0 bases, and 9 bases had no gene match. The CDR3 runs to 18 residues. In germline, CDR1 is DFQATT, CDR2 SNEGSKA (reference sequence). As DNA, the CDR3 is TGCAGTGCTAGAGATCGGGGCGGGAGGGCTTACTCCTACAATGAGCAGTTCTTC. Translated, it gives CSARDRGGRAYSYNEQFF.

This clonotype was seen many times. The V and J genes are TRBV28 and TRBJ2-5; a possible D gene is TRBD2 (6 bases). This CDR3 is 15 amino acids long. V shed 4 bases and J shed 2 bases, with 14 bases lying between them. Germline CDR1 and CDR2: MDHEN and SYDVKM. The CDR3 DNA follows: TGTGCCAGCAGTTCCCCCGGGACTTTTCAAGAGACCCAGTACTTC. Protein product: CASSSPGTFQETQYF.

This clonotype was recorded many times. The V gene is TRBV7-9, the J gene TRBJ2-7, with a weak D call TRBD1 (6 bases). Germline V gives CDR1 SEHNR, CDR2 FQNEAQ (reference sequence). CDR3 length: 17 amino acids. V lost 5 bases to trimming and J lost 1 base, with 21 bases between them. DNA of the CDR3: TGTGCCAGCAGCAGGTCAGGGGCCCTCCTCGGGTCCTACGAGCAGTACTTC. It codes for CASSRSGALLGSYEQYF.

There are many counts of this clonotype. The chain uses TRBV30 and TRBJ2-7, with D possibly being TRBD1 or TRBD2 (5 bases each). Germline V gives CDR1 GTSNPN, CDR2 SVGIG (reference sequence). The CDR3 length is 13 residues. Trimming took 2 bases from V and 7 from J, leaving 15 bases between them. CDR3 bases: TGTGCCTGGAGTATCGGGGCTCGCAAGGAGCAGTACTTC. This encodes CAWSIGARKEQYF.

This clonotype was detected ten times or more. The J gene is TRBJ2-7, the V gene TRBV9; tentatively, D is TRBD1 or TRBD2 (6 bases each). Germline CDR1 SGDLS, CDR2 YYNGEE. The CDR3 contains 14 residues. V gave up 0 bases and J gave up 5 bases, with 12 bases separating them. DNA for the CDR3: TGTGCCAGCAGCGTAGGGGGGGCTTGGCACGAGCAGTACTTC. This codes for CASSVGGAWHEQYF.

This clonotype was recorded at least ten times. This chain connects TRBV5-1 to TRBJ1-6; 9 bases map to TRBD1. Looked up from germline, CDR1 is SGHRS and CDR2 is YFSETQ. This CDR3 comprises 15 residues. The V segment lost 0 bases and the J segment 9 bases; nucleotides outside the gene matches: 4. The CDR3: CASSLAGQGSSPLHF. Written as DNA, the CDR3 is TGCGCCAGCAGCTTGGCGGGACAGGGTAGTTCACCCCTCCACTTT.

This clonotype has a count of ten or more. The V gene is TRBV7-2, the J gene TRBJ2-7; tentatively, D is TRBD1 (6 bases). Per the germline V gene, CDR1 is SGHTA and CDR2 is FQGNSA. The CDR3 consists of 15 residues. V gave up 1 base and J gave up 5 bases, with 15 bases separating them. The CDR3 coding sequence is TGTGCCAGCAGCTTAGGGGGAAAGGGGGTTGACGAGCAGTACTTC. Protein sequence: CASSLGGKGVDEQYF.

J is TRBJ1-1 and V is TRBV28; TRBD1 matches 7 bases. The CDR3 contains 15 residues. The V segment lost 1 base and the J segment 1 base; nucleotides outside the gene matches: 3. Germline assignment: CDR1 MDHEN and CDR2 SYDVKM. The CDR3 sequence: CASSLLGGANTEAFF. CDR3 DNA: TGTGCCAGCAGTTTATTAGGGGGCGCGAACACTGAAGCTTTCTTT. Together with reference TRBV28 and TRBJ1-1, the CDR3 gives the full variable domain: DVKVTQSSRYLVKRTGEKVFLECVQDMDHENMFWYRQDPGLGLRLIYFSYDVKMKEKGDIPEGYSVSREKKERFSLILESASTNQTSMYLCASSLLGGANTEAFFGQGTRLTVV.

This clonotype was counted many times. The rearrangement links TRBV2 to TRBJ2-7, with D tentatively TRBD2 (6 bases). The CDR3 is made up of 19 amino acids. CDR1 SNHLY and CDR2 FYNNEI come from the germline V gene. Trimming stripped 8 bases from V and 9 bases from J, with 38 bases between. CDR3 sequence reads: CASAGSRVGLGEVGKGQYF. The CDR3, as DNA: TGTGCCAGCGCGGGGTCCCGCGTGGGGCTCGGCGAAGTCGGGAAAGGGCAGTACTTC.

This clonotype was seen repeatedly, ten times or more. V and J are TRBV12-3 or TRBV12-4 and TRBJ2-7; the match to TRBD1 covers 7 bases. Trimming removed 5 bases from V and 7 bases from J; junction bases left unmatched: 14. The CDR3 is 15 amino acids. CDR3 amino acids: CASSRRTGAAGEQYF. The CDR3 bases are TGTGCCAGCAGTCGTAGGACAGGCGCGGCAGGGGAGCAGTACTTC.

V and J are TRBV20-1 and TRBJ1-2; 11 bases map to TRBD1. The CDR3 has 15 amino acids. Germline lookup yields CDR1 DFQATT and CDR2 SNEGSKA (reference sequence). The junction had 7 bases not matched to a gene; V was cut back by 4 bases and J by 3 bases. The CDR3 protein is CSATRTGGKDYGYTF. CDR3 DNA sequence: TGCAGTGCTACTCGGACAGGGGGCAAGGACTATGGCTACACCTTC.

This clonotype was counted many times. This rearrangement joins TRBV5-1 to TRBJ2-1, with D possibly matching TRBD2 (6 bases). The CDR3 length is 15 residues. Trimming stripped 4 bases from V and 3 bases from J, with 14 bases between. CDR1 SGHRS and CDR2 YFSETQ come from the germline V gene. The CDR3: CASSRDFSLYNEQFF. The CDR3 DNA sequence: TGCGCCAGCAGCCGGGACTTCTCCCTCTACAATGAGCAGTTCTTC.

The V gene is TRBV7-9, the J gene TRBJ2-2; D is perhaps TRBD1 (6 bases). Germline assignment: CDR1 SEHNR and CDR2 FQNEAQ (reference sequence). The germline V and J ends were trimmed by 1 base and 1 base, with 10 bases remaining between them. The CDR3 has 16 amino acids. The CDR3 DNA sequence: TGTGCCAGCAGCTTAGTGGACAGAAGGAACACCGGGGAGCTGTTTTTT. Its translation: CASSLVDRRNTGELFF.

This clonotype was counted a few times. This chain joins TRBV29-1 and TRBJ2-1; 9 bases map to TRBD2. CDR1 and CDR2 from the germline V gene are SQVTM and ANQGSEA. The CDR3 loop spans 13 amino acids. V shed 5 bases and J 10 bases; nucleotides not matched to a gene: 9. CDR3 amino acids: CSVWEKAGGEQFF. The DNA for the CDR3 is TGCAGCGTTTGGGAAAAAGCGGGGGGCGAGCAGTTCTTC.

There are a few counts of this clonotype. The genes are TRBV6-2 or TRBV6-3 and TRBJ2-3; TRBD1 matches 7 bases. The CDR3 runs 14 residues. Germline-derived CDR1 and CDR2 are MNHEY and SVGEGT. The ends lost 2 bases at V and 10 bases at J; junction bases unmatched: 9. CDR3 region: CASSYPVQGFSQYF. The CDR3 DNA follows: TGTGCCAGCAGTTACCCGGTACAGGGGTTTTCGCAGTATTTT.

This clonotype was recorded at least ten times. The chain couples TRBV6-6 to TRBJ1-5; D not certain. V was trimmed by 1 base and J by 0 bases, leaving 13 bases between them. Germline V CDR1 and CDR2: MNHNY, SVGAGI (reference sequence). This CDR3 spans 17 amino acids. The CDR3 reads CASSYYSDGNSNQPQHF. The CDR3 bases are TGTGCCAGCAGTTACTACTCAGACGGAAATAGCAATCAGCCCCAGCATTTT.

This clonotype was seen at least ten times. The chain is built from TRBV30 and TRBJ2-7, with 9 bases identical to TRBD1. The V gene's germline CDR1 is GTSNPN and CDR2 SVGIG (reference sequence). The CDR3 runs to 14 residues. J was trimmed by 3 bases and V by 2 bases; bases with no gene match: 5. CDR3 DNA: TGTGCCTGGAGTTCCGGGACAGGGTTCTACGAGCAGTACTTC. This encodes CAWSSGTGFYEQYF. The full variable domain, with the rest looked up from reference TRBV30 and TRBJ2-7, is SQTIHQWPATLVQPVGSPLSLECTVEGTSNPNLYWYRQAAGRGLQLLFYSVGIGQISSEVPQNLSASRPQDRQFILSSKKLLLSDSGFYLCAWSSGTGFYEQYFGPGTRLTVT.

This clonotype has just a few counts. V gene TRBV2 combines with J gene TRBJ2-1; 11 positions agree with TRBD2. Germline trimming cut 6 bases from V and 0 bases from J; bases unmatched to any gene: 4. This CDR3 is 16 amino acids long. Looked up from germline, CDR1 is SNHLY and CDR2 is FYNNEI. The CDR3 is CASSPSGRLSYNEQFF. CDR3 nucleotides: TGTGCCAGCAGCCCTAGCGGGAGGCTCTCCTACAATGAGCAGTTCTTC.

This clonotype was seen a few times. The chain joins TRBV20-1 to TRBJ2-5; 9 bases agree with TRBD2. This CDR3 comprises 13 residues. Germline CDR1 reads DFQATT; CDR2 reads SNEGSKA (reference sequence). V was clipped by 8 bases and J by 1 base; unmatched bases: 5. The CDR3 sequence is CSPMTSGQETQYF. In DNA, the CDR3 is TGCAGTCCTATGACTAGCGGCCAAGAGACCCAGTACTTC.

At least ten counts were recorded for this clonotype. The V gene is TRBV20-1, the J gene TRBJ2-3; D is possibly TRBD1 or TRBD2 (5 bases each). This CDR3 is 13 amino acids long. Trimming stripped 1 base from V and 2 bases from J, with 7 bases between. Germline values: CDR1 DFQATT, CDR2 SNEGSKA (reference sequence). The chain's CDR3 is CSARVGTTDTQYF. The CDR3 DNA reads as TGCAGTGCTAGAGTCGGGACCACAGATACGCAGTATTTT.

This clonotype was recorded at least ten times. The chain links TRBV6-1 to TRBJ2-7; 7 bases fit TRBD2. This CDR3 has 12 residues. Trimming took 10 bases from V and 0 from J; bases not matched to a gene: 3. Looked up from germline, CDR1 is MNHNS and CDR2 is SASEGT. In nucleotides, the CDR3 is TGTGCCACGAGGGAGGGCTCCTACGAGCAGTACTTC. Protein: CATREGSYEQYF.

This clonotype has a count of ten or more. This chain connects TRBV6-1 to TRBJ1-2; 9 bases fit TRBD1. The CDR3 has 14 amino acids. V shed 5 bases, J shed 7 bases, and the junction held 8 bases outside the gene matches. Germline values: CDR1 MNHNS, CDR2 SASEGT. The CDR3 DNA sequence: TGTGCCAGCAGTCCCGGGACAGGGCACCGTGGCTACACCTTC. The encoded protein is CASSPGTGHRGYTF.

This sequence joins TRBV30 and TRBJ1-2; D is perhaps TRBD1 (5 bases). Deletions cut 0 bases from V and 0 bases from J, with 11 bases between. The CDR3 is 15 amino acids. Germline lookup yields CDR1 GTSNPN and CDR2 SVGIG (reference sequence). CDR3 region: CAWSVGTRANYGYTF. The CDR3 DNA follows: TGTGCCTGGAGTGTAGGGACCCGAGCTAACTATGGCTACACCTTC.

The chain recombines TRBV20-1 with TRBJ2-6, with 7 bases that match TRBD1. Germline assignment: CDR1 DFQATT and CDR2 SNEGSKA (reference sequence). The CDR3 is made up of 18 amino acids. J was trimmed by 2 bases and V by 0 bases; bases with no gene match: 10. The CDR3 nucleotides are TGCAGTGCTAGAGAATCTGACAGGGAAGTTCCTGGGGCCAACGTCCTGACTTTC. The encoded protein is CSARESDREVPGANVLTF.

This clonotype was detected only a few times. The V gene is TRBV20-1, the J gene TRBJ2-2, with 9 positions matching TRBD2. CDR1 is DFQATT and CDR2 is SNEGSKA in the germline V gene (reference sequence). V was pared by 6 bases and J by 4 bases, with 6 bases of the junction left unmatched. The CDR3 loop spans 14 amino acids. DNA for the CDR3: TGCAGTGCCCGTAGCGGGAGCGTCACCGGGGAGCTGTTTTTT. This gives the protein CSARSGSVTGELFF.

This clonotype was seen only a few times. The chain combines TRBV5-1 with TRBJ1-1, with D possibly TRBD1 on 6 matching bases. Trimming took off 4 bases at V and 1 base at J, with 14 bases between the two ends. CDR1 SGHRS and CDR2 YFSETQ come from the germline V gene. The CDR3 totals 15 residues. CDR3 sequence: CASSVSGTQNTEAFF. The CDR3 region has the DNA TGCGCCAGCAGCGTTTCCGGGACACAGAACACTGAAGCTTTCTTT.